These 7 T cell receptor beta chains were sequenced from one sample in a study of cytotoxic CD8 clonotypes in ibrutinib-treated CLL. Libraries were prepared by immunoSEQ multiplex PCR; TCRdb keeps only in-frame clonotypes and omits some of them. Of some 140,000 clones in the sample, 85% to 95% were seen once. Here the sequenced sample was PBMCs, taken after 12 months of ibrutinib treatment. The receptor set was obtained from a human donor with chronic lymphocytic leukemia.

This chain links TRBV18 with TRBJ2-5, with 9 bases identical to TRBD2. Losses at the gene ends were 1 base for V and 5 bases for J; bases not matched to a gene: 8. Germline CDR1 KGHSH, CDR2 LQKENI. This CDR3 has 16 residues. In nucleotides, the CDR3 is TGTGCCAGCTCACCACGGGATAGCGGGAGCTCGGAGACCCAGTACTTC. Its translation is CASSPRDSGSSETQYF.

V gene TRBV25-1 combines with J gene TRBJ2-3; 7 positions match TRBD1. Per germline, CDR1 MGHDK and CDR2 SYGVNS. This CDR3 is built from 14 residues. The junction had 1 base not matched to a gene; V was cut back by 3 bases and J by 1 base. The CDR3 sequence: CASSETGRTDTQYF. The CDR3 DNA follows: TGTGCCAGCAGTGAGACAGGGCGCACAGATACGCAGTATTTT.

DNA for the CDR3: TGTGCCAGCAGTTCACTAGCGGGAGGATCCCAGTACTTC. Translating it yields CASSSLAGGSQYF. The rearrangement links TRBV5-8 to TRBJ2-5; 12 bases fit TRBD2. The V gene end was trimmed by 5 bases and the J gene end by 9 bases; junction bases not matched to a gene: 5. The CDR3 is 13 amino acids. The V gene's germline CDR1 is SGHTS and CDR2 YDEGEE.

The chain couples TRBV28 to TRBJ2-7, with D perhaps given as TRBD1 or TRBD2 (5 bases each). V dropped 6 bases and J dropped 2 bases, with 17 bases sitting between them. Germline V gene data show CDR1 as MDHEN and CDR2 as SYDVKM. The CDR3 length is 15 residues. As DNA, the CDR3 is TGTGCCAGCAGCCAGGCCGGGACGTCGACCTACGAGCAGTACTTC. As protein: CASSQAGTSTYEQYF.

This chain links TRBV7-9 with TRBJ1-1, with TRBD1 as a possible D gene (5 bases). The CDR3 spans 16 residues. V was cut by 5 bases and J by 3 bases, with 19 bases left in between. The germline gives CDR1 SEHNR, CDR2 FQNEAQ (reference sequence). This CDR3 is CASSRWDGHLDTEAFF. The CDR3 coding sequence is TGTGCCAGCAGCCGTTGGGACGGACATTTGGACACTGAAGCTTTCTTT.

This clone appeared once. The gene calls are TRBV23-1 and TRBJ2-2; D ambiguous. TRBV23-1 is marked as an open reading frame, function uncertain. CDR3 length: 14 amino acids. Trimming shortened V by 2 bases and J by 5 bases, and 9 bases separated the two germline ends. DNA for the CDR3: TGCGCCAGCAGTCAACTTGACCGGACCGGGGAGCTGTTTTTT. Translation: CASSQLDRTGELFF.

The chain is built from TRBV7-3 and TRBJ2-1, with D tentatively TRBD1 or TRBD2 (5 bases each). V was cut by 5 bases and J by 0 bases, with 17 bases left in between. This CDR3 has 17 amino acids. Germline loops: CDR1 SGHTA, CDR2 FQGTGA. The CDR3 region is CASSPSTFQGSYNEQFF. CDR3 DNA sequence: TGTGCCAGCAGCCCTAGCACGTTTCAGGGCTCCTACAATGAGCAGTTCTTC. Together with reference TRBV7-3 and TRBJ2-1, the CDR3 gives the full variable domain: GAGVSQTPSNKVTEKGKYVELRCDPISGHTALYWYRQSLGQGPEFLIYFQGTGAADDSGLPNDRFFAVRPEGSVSTLKIQRTERGDSAVYLCASSPSTFQGSYNEQFFGPGTRLTVL.